The TCR beta chain under discussion was sequenced for a study of T cell repertoires in cytomegalovirus infection. Study background: Evidence of both CMV infection and a matching HLA type came from public TCR beta signatures.

V was trimmed by 6 bases and J by 6 bases, leaving 18 bases between them. The CDR3 is made up of 15 amino acids. Germline lookup yields CDR1 SGHVS and CDR2 FNYEAQ. TCRdb fed the reads into MiXCR, producing one record per CDR3 protein. The sample lists hundreds of thousands of distinct CDR3 sequences; 25% to 40% were seen once. About this clonotype itself: Its target is not known.

The sequences come from cultured CD8+ T cells from PBMCs, collected from culture after CMV antigen stimulation. The receptor's source is a human donor in good health (CMV status not recorded). Some clones in this sample may be carry-over from other donors' samples. This chain joins TRBV7-6 and TRBJ2-1; D might be TRBD1 or TRBD2, each matching 5 bases. In DNA form, the CDR3 reads TGTGCCAGCAGTTCTTCCGGGACCGGCGCCAATGAGCAGTTCTTC. It translates to CASSSSGTGANEQFF.